Listed here are 13 T cell receptor beta chains from one sample, sequenced in a study of blood T cell repertoires in COVID-19. Clones were sequenced by immunoSEQ multiplex PCR, and TCRdb holds only the in-frame ones, with some missing. The profile shows 100,000 to 150,000 clones, 87% of them singletons. The sample consisted of peripheral blood. These receptors were obtained from a human donor in a cohort sampled during active COVID-19.

This chain uses TRBV2 with TRBJ2-7, with 8 nucleotides matching TRBD1. V lost 8 bases to trimming and J lost 2 bases; unmatched junction nucleotides: 11. Per germline, CDR1 SNHLY and CDR2 FYNNEI. The CDR3 is made up of 15 amino acids. Written as DNA, the CDR3 is TGTGCCAGCTCTTCAACAGGGGGGCTGGCCTACGAGCAGTACTTC. Protein: CASSSTGGLAYEQYF.

The chain links TRBV10-2 to TRBJ2-7; TRBD2 matches 16 bases. V trimming: 0 bases; J trimming: 6 bases; junction bases outside the gene matches: 5. Germline lookup yields CDR1 WSHSY and CDR2 SAAADI. This CDR3 comprises 17 residues. The CDR3 region is CASSESGLAGGPREQYF. The CDR3 DNA reads as TGCGCCAGCAGTGAGTCGGGACTAGCGGGAGGGCCTCGCGAGCAGTACTTC.

The rearrangement uses TRBV4-1 and TRBJ1-5, with 7 bases aligning to TRBD1. CDR1 is MGHRA and CDR2 is YSYEKL in the germline V gene. The CDR3 covers 17 residues. J gave up 0 bases and V 3 bases, and 8 bases lay outside the gene matches. The CDR3 spells CASSQEDRIYSNQPQHF. The CDR3 nucleotides read TGCGCCAGCAGCCAGGAGGACAGGATCTATAGCAATCAGCCCCAGCATTTT.

This sequence joins TRBV7-2 and TRBJ1-4; weak D call: TRBD1 (6 bases). V was clipped by 10 bases and J by 8 bases, with 14 bases between them. Germline CDR1 reads SGHTA; CDR2 reads FQGNSA. The CDR3 is 12 amino acids. CDR3 DNA: TGTGCCACGGGGCGGGGGCAAGAAAAACTGTTTTTT. This translates into CATGRGQEKLFF.

The chain couples TRBV7-9 to TRBJ2-3; D unclear. The CDR3 consists of 15 residues. Trimming cost V 1 base and J 2 bases, with 10 bases left between them. Germline CDR1 and CDR2: SEHNR and FQNEAQ (reference sequence). In DNA form, the CDR3 reads TGTGCCAGCAGCTTAGGGTCGGTTCTCACAGATACGCAGTATTTT. Translated, it gives CASSLGSVLTDTQYF.

The chain combines TRBV5-6 with TRBJ1-5; TRBD1 matches at 10 bases. J gave up 2 bases and V 4 bases, and 6 bases lay outside the gene matches. The germline CDR1 and CDR2 sequences are SGHDT and YYEEEE. CDR3 length: 16 residues. CDR3 protein: CASSLQGTGGNQPQHF. The DNA of the CDR3 is TGTGCCAGCAGCCTACAGGGGACAGGGGGCAATCAGCCCCAGCATTTT.

This rearrangement joins TRBV25-1 to TRBJ2-1; D unclear. Trimming took 3 bases from V and 2 from J, leaving 8 bases between them. This CDR3 spans 14 amino acids. CDR1 is MGHDK, CDR2 SYGVNS, per germline. The CDR3 DNA reads as TGTGCCAGCAGTGAGCCGGTCACCTACAATGAGCAGTTCTTC. This gives the protein CASSEPVTYNEQFF.

The chain combines TRBV4-1 with TRBJ1-4; no clear D. Between the trimmed V and J ends, which lost 0 bases and 3 bases, there was a span of 17 bases. Germline lookup yields CDR1 MGHRA and CDR2 YSYEKL. This CDR3 spans 18 amino acids. CDR3 DNA: TGCGCCAGCAGCCAAGATCTTACAGCGGTTGGGGCTAATGAAAAACTGTTTTTT. Protein sequence: CASSQDLTAVGANEKLFF.

The genes are TRBV12-3 or TRBV12-4 and TRBJ1-1; TRBD1 matches at 8 bases. Trimming removed 7 bases from V and 4 bases from J; junction bases left unmatched: 5. The CDR3 totals 13 residues. The CDR3 DNA reads TGTGCCAGCAACGATGACAGGGGCACTGAAGCTTTCTTT. Protein product: CASNDDRGTEAFF.

This clone came up many times. The chain combines TRBV5-4 with TRBJ1-2; 7 bases fit TRBD1. V gave up 4 bases and J gave up 5 bases; unmatched junction bases: 11. In germline, CDR1 is SGHNT, CDR2 YYREEE (reference sequence). The CDR3 length is 15 residues. Here the CDR3 DNA reads TGTGCCAGCAGCACCGGGACAGTGAATGCTTATGGCTACACCTTC. Encoded protein: CASSTGTVNAYGYTF.

This chain uses TRBV3-1 (or the pseudogene TRBV3-2) with TRBJ2-7; tentatively, D is TRBD2 (5 bases). The germline gives CDR1 LGHDT, CDR2 YNNKEL (reference sequence). The CDR3 loop spans 17 amino acids. Trimming took 3 bases from V and 2 from J, leaving 20 bases between them. CDR3 in DNA: TGTGCCAGCAGCCAGGAGGTCAACCGGGATTTTGCCTACGAGCAGTACTTC. Amino acids: CASSQEVNRDFAYEQYF.

The rearrangement links TRBV6-5 to TRBJ2-1, with D tentatively TRBD1 (5 bases). V shed 6 bases and J shed 3 bases, with 9 bases lying between them. Germline CDR1 is MNHEY and CDR2 is SVGAGI. The CDR3 contains 13 residues. The CDR3 DNA reads as TGTGCCAGCAGGGCGACAGACTACAATGAGCAGTTCTTC. Amino acids: CASRATDYNEQFF.

The chain carries TRBV28 and TRBJ1-5, with 8 positions matching TRBD1. This CDR3 contains 16 residues. Germline loops: CDR1 MDHEN, CDR2 SYDVKM. Trimming removed 5 bases from V and 6 bases from J; junction bases left unmatched: 12. CDR3 amino acids: CASSASDRGTGQPQHF. CDR3 in DNA: TGTGCCAGCAGTGCGTCCGACAGGGGAACGGGTCAGCCCCAGCATTTT.